The 11 T cell receptor beta chains below all came from one sample that was sequenced in a study of blood T cells in healthy people across ages. Through a sample-barcoded 5' primer and a J-beta primer mix, a second PCR was run for roughly 7 to 12 cycles. TCRdb called the 5' RACE reads again in MiXCR, with one record for every CDR3 protein. The data hold some 1.5 million distinct CDR3 sequences, with about 28% observed a single time. The material sequenced was blood. Source of these receptors: a young woman in good health.

The CDR3 spells CASSLGNTGTRRGETQYF. In nucleotides, the CDR3 is TGCGCCAGCAGCCTGGGGAATACCGGGACTAGGAGGGGAGAGACCCAGTACTTC. The chain is built from TRBV5-1 and TRBJ2-5; 8 bases map to TRBD2. Per germline, CDR1 SGHRS and CDR2 YFSETQ. The CDR3 is 18 amino acids. J was trimmed by 4 bases and V by 4 bases; bases with no gene match: 18.

This clonotype was seen at least ten times. The V and J genes are TRBV29-1 and TRBJ2-1; 7 bases fit TRBD1. V shed 5 bases, J shed 8 bases, and the junction held 9 bases outside the gene matches. This CDR3 region has 13 residues. The germline V gene encodes CDR1 SQVTM and CDR2 ANQGSEA. The CDR3 is CSVQGVRGDEQFF. The CDR3, as DNA: TGCAGCGTTCAGGGGGTGAGGGGAGATGAGCAGTTCTTC.

This clonotype showed up many times. One end of the junction varies from germline; a read error may be responsible. The chain joins TRBV7-2 to TRBJ2-3; D is ambiguous. Per the germline V gene, CDR1 is SGHTA and CDR2 is FQGNSA. The CDR3 is made up of 14 amino acids. CDR3 region: CASSLWTDTDTQYF. CDR3 coding DNA: TGCGCCAGCAGCTTATGGACCGACACAGATACGCAGTATTTT.

V usage is TRBV2 and J usage is TRBJ1-4; no clear D gene. V was shortened by 5 bases and J by 5 bases, with 15 bases between the two germline ends. This CDR3 contains 15 residues. Germline-derived CDR1 and CDR2 are SNHLY and FYNNEI. CDR3 amino acids: CASSSMTHANEKLFF. CDR3 DNA: TGTGCCAGCAGTTCCATGACCCATGCCAATGAAAAACTGTTTTTT.

The V call is TRBV9, the J call TRBJ1-1; tentative D call: TRBD1 (5 bases). Germline loops: CDR1 SGDLS, CDR2 YYNGEE. The V and J ends lost 0 bases and 8 bases respectively, with 14 bases between them. CDR3 size: 14 residues. Here the CDR3 reads CASSVVGDGGEAFF. CDR3 DNA: TGTGCCAGCAGCGTAGTAGGGGACGGCGGAGAAGCTTTCTTT.

In its sample, this clonotype was seen a few times. The chain carries TRBV5-1 and TRBJ1-1; a possible D gene is TRBD1 (5 bases). The CDR3 contains 14 residues. V lost 4 bases and J lost 0, with 10 bases in between. CDR1 is SGHRS, CDR2 YFSETQ, per germline. The CDR3 is CASSPQVLNTEAFF. DNA of the CDR3: TGCGCCAGCAGCCCACAGGTCCTGAACACTGAAGCTTTCTTT.

The table lists this clonotype with many counts. The chain employs TRBV7-3 and TRBJ1-2, with D tentatively TRBD1 (5 bases). Germline V gene data show CDR1 as SGHTA and CDR2 as FQGTGA. Trimming pared 2 bases from V and 7 bases from J, leaving 8 bases between. The CDR3 has 12 residues. The CDR3 nucleotides are TGTGCCAGCAGCTTATCAGGGTTTGGCTACACCTTC. Amino acid sequence: CASSLSGFGYTF.

CDR3 bases: TGTGCCAGCAGTCCCTCCCTCGGGGTTCAAGAGACCCAGTACTTC. Protein product: CASSPSLGVQETQYF. The genes are TRBV12-3 or TRBV12-4 and TRBJ2-5; TRBD2 is a possible D gene (5 bases). Trimming removed 5 bases at V and 2 bases at J, with 15 bases between. CDR3 size: 15 residues.

The CDR3 here is CASSQEAGRLSGNTIYF. In DNA form, the CDR3 reads TGTGCCAGCAGCCAAGAGGCAGGGAGGCTATCTGGAAACACCATATATTTT. The chain carries TRBV14 and TRBJ1-3; TRBD1 is a possible D gene (5 bases). V lost 0 bases to trimming and J lost 1 base, with 13 bases between them. This CDR3 has 17 amino acids. From germline, CDR1 is SGHDN and CDR2 FVKESK.

This clonotype was detected a few times. This chain joins TRBV20-1 and TRBJ2-3, with TRBD2 as a possible D gene (5 bases). The CDR3 consists of 14 residues. Germline CDR1 reads DFQATT; CDR2 reads SNEGSKA (reference sequence). The V end lost 5 bases, the J end lost 2 bases, and 14 bases lay between the germline ends. The CDR3 is CSAGRGLNTDTQYF. The CDR3 DNA follows: TGCAGTGCTGGACGGGGTTTGAACACAGATACGCAGTATTTT.

As concerns this clonotype: A read error may produce the germline difference seen at one junction end. The CDR3 DNA reads TGCAGTGCGAGAGAACAGGGAGTGAACACTGAGGCTTTCTTT. This sequence encodes CSAREQGVNTEAFF. The V call is TRBV20-1, the J call TRBJ1-1; a possible D gene is TRBD1 (6 bases). The length of the CDR3 is 14 residues. Germline V gives CDR1 DFQATT, CDR2 SNEGSKA (reference sequence).